The clone carrying this T cell receptor beta chain has a count of ten or more. The record originates from a study of CD8 T cells in ankylosing spondylitis. The CDR3 spans 18 residues. Germline V gives CDR1 DFQATT, CDR2 SNEGSKA (reference sequence). Losses at the gene ends were 4 bases for V and 5 bases for J; bases not matched to a gene: 13. One entry per CDR3 protein, called by TCRdb with MiXCR from the 5' RACE reads. The repertoire holds tens of thousands of distinct CDR3 sequences, with approximately 5.3% as singletons. Sample: blood, either unsorted or a sorted T cell fraction (not recorded which). This receptor was taken from a male donor with ankylosing spondylitis or in good health (not recorded which). The J gene is TRBJ2-1, the V gene TRBV20-1; 14 bases fit TRBD2. This CDR3 is CSAIAGLAGGRPHNEQFF. CDR3 DNA: TGCAGTGCTATAGCCGGACTAGCGGGGGGCCGACCCCACAATGAGCAGTTCTTC.